The TCR beta chain described here comes from a study of T cell clusters in autoimmune cytopenias. Multiplex touch-down PCR amplified TRB using TRB-A and TRB-B pools in one tube. TCRdb reworked the multiplex PCR reads into one entry per CDR3 protein, no DNA. This sample contains roughly 3,000 distinct CDR3 sequences. Looked up from germline, CDR1 is SGHTA and CDR2 is FQGTGA. There are 17 residues in the CDR3. Each sample's input was around 270 ng genomic DNA, 40,000 or so genome equivalents. Details on this clonotype: Its specificity is unknown.

Study conclusions and caveats: TRB repertoire shifts in secondary cytopenia and chronic lymphocytic leukemia mostly reflected lymphoma, not autoimmunity. Healthy donors had roughly 3-fold more exclusive TRB clusters than active autoimmune hepatitis patients.

The sequencing input was peripheral blood. This chain connects TRBV7-3 to TRBJ1-2; checking the TCRdb D call of TRBD1 is not possible without DNA. The sequence was collected from a human donor with an autoimmune cytopenia or autoimmune hepatitis (not recorded which). The CDR3 spells CASSRPGTGRRAYGYTF.